Detailed here is one T cell receptor (beta chain). Its antigen is not identified. As the sequencing template, cDNA was produced by extracting RNA and reverse transcribing it. Libraries were prepared by immunoSEQ multiplex PCR; TCRdb keeps only in-frame clonotypes and omits some of them. The sample holds 150,000 to 200,000 clones, 50% to 70% seen once. This entry belongs to a study of CD8+ T cells in alopecia areata. As for the study in general: A regimen of oral tofacitinib, 5 to 10 mg twice daily, was given to treated patients. Findings and limits, study-wide: Lesional scalp exceeded normal scalp in clonality, especially in alopecia totalis/universalis.

Germline V gene sequence: CDR1 GTSNPN, CDR2 SVGIG (reference sequence). With 0 bases removed from V and 3 bases from J, the gap between germline ends came to 11 bases. The CDR3 is made up of 15 amino acids. The clonotype comes from a human donor with alopecia areata. V is TRBV30 and J is TRBJ2-2; TRBD1 is a possible D gene (5 bases). Specimen: CD4+ T cells sorted from blood, collected at week 0. CDR3 residues: CAWSVGLGDTGELFF. DNA for the CDR3: TGTGCCTGGAGTGTAGGTTTAGGGGACACCGGGGAGCTGTTTTTT.